This TCR beta chain comes out of a study of T cell responses to AZD1222 COVID-19 vaccine. Study results and limitations: Unmutated variant regions are reportedly targeted by nearly half of spike-specific TCRs.

Measured with immunoSEQ multiplex PCR; TCRdb has only the in-frame clones, and not every one. This sample yields around 70,000 clones, of which approximately 80% are seen a single time; around 10% belongs to the top ten. The table lists this clone with a count of one. No antigen is known for it. The J segment lost 9 bases and the V segment lost 5 bases, leaving 7 bases of the junction unmatched. In germline, CDR1 is SEHNR, CDR2 FQNEAQ (reference sequence). This CDR3 is 14 amino acids long. The specimen comprised peripheral blood, sampled on day 0 of AZD1222 vaccination. V gene TRBV7-9 combines with J gene TRBJ1-4, with 9 bases aligning to TRBD1. The clonotype was recovered from an adult in good health. In DNA form, the CDR3 reads TGTGCCAGCAGCCCGAGGACAGGGGTTCAAAAACTGTTTTTT. It is translated as CASSPRTGVQKLFF.